A selection of T cell receptor beta chains follows, all from one sample in a study of Ad26.COV2.S vaccination and SARS-CoV-2 variants. TCRdb keeps only in-frame clones here, not all; method: immunoSEQ multiplex PCR. This sample has roughly 680,000 clones, with around 89% found just once. Sample: peripheral blood, taken in a trial of Ad26.COV2.S vaccine versus placebo. The receptor set was obtained from a person between 18 and 65 years old who received the Ad26.COV2.S COVID-19 vaccine or a placebo. CDR3s include the opening cysteine and the closing phenylalanine or tryptophan. D genes are given only for firm matches. Some rows mark clone size as missing; the rest say once, few, many or name a class of expanded clone.

d_gene: TRBD2
j_gene: TRBJ2-3
len: 15
v_gene: TRBV24-1
abundance: -
CDR3nt: TGTGCCACCAGCAGGACTAGCGGGAGTGAAGATACGCAGTATTTT
CDR3aa: CATSRTSGSEDTQYF

d_gene: -
j_gene: TRBJ1-4
len: 14
v_gene: TRBV6-5
abundance: -
CDR3nt: TGTGCCAGCAGTTACTCTGGGACCTTGGATAAACTGTTTTTT
CDR3aa: CASSYSGTLDKLFF

d_gene: -
j_gene: TRBJ1-5
len: 12
v_gene: TRBV2
abundance: -
CDR3nt: TGTGCCAGCAACCAGGGGATGCTGCCCCAGCATTTT
CDR3aa: CASNQGMLPQHF

d_gene: -
j_gene: TRBJ2-2
len: 15
v_gene: TRBV6-5
abundance: -
CDR3nt: TGTGCCAGCAGTTACTGGGGGACAAACACCGGGGAGCTGTTTTTT
CDR3aa: CASSYWGTNTGELFF

d_gene: -
j_gene: TRBJ1-5
len: 13
v_gene: TRBV7-8
abundance: -
CDR3nt: TGTGCCAGCAGCTTACGAGGGGATCAGCCCCAGCATTTT
CDR3aa: CASSLRGDQPQHF

d_gene: TRBD2
j_gene: TRBJ2-1
len: 15
v_gene: TRBV6-2/TRBV6-3
abundance: -
CDR3nt: TGTGCCAGCAGTAAAAGCGGGGGGGTGTACAATGAGCAGTTCTTC
CDR3aa: CASSKSGGVYNEQFF

d_gene: TRBD1
j_gene: TRBJ1-6
len: 14
v_gene: TRBV7-2
abundance: -
CDR3nt: TGTGCCAGCAGCCGGGGACAGGGAACTTCACCCCTCCACTTT
CDR3aa: CASSRGQGTSPLHF

d_gene: TRBD2
j_gene: TRBJ2-4
len: 18
v_gene: TRBV15
abundance: -
CDR3nt: TGTGCCACCAGCAGAGATCGTAGCGGGAGGCTAGCCAAAAACATTCAGTACTTC
CDR3aa: CATSRDRSGRLAKNIQYF

d_gene: -
j_gene: TRBJ1-5
len: 15
v_gene: TRBV11-2
abundance: -
CDR3nt: TGTGCCAGCAGCTTAGCGGGGTATAGCAATCAGCCCCAGCATTTT
CDR3aa: CASSLAGYSNQPQHF

d_gene: -
j_gene: TRBJ1-6
len: 15
v_gene: TRBV4-3
abundance: -
CDR3nt: TGCGCCAGCAGCCATCTGACAGGTTTTAATTCACCCCTCCACTTT
CDR3aa: CASSHLTGFNSPLHF

d_gene: -
j_gene: TRBJ2-1
len: 16
v_gene: TRBV15
abundance: -
CDR3nt: TGTGCCACCAGCAGATCGCTTGGGACTTCCCGGGATGAGCAGTTCTTC
CDR3aa: CATSRSLGTSRDEQFF

d_gene: TRBD2
j_gene: TRBJ2-2
len: 17
v_gene: TRBV7-9
abundance: -
CDR3nt: TGTGCCAGCAGCATGGGACTAGCGGGAGTCGGCACCGGGGAGCTGTTTTTT
CDR3aa: CASSMGLAGVGTGELFF

d_gene: TRBD2
j_gene: TRBJ2-5
len: 18
v_gene: TRBV4-2
abundance: -
CDR3nt: TGTGCCAGCAGCCAAGTTGTACCGGGACTAGCGGTAGAAGAGACCCAGTACTTC
CDR3aa: CASSQVVPGLAVEETQYF

d_gene: TRBD1
j_gene: TRBJ1-1
len: 13
v_gene: TRBV7-3
abundance: few
CDR3nt: TGTGCCAGCAGCAGACAACAGGGGACTGAAGCTTTCTTT
CDR3aa: CASSRQQGTEAFF

d_gene: -
j_gene: TRBJ1-3
len: 12
v_gene: TRBV12-3/TRBV12-4
abundance: -
CDR3nt: TGTGCCAGCAGTCCTCGGGGAAACACCATATATTTT
CDR3aa: CASSPRGNTIYF

d_gene: TRBD1
j_gene: TRBJ1-1
len: 14
v_gene: TRBV13
abundance: -
CDR3nt: TGTGCCAGCAGCCAAGGACAGGGGGCGAGTGAAGCTTTCTTT
CDR3aa: CASSQGQGASEAFF

d_gene: TRBD1
j_gene: TRBJ2-3
len: 14
v_gene: TRBV5-1
abundance: -
CDR3nt: TGCGCCAGCAGCGGGACAGGGTCTGGAGATACGCAGTATTTT
CDR3aa: CASSGTGSGDTQYF

d_gene: -
j_gene: TRBJ1-5
len: 12
v_gene: TRBV7-2
abundance: -
CDR3nt: TGTGCCAGCAGCTCCCTTAATCAGCCCCAGCATTTT
CDR3aa: CASSSLNQPQHF

d_gene: -
j_gene: TRBJ2-5
len: 15
v_gene: TRBV7-3
abundance: -
CDR3nt: TGTGCCAGCAGCTTAGATGGGGGGATCCAAGAGACCCAGTACTTC
CDR3aa: CASSLDGGIQETQYF

d_gene: -
j_gene: TRBJ1-3
len: 15
v_gene: TRBV2
abundance: -
CDR3nt: TGTGCCAGCACCCTAGACGGGGCCTCTGGAAACACCATATATTTT
CDR3aa: CASTLDGASGNTIYF

d_gene: -
j_gene: TRBJ2-3
len: 12
v_gene: TRBV19
abundance: once
CDR3nt: TGTGCCAGGCGTGAGGGCACAGATACGCAGTATTTT
CDR3aa: CARREGTDTQYF

d_gene: -
j_gene: TRBJ1-1
len: 12
v_gene: TRBV5-4
abundance: -
CDR3nt: TGTGCCAGCAGCTTAGGGGATACTGAAGCTTTCTTT
CDR3aa: CASSLGDTEAFF

d_gene: TRBD1
j_gene: TRBJ1-1
len: 14
v_gene: TRBV7-3
abundance: -
CDR3nt: TGTGCCAGCAGCCCAGGACAGGGGAACACTGAAGCTTTCTTT
CDR3aa: CASSPGQGNTEAFF

d_gene: TRBD2
j_gene: TRBJ2-7
len: 16
v_gene: TRBV5-6
abundance: -
CDR3nt: TGTGCCAGCAGCTTTGCCACGGGACTAGCGGGAGACGAGCAGTACTTC
CDR3aa: CASSFATGLAGDEQYF

d_gene: -
j_gene: TRBJ2-4
len: 18
v_gene: TRBV2
abundance: once
CDR3nt: TGTGCCAGCAGGGGGGGGACAGGAGCATTCCCTTCGGGGTACATTCAGTACTTC
CDR3aa: CASRGGTGAFPSGYIQYF

d_gene: TRBD1
j_gene: TRBJ1-5
len: 14
v_gene: TRBV6-5
abundance: -
CDR3nt: TGTGCCAGCAGTCTACAGGGGGTTAATCAGCCCCAGCATTTT
CDR3aa: CASSLQGVNQPQHF

d_gene: -
j_gene: TRBJ1-5
len: 13
v_gene: TRBV18
abundance: -
CDR3nt: TGTGCCAGCTCCCCGGGGCAGGTGGAGCCCCAGCATTTT
CDR3aa: CASSPGQVEPQHF

d_gene: TRBD2
j_gene: TRBJ2-1
len: 15
v_gene: TRBV27
abundance: -
CDR3nt: TGTGCCAGCAGACCCTTCTTAGCGGGGTACAATGAGCAGTTCTTC
CDR3aa: CASRPFLAGYNEQFF

d_gene: TRBD2
j_gene: TRBJ2-3
len: 17
v_gene: TRBV7-9
abundance: -
CDR3nt: TGTGCCAGCAGCTTAGCGCAGGATAGCGGGATAGGCGATACGCAGTATTTT
CDR3aa: CASSLAQDSGIGDTQYF

d_gene: -
j_gene: TRBJ1-1
len: 14
v_gene: TRBV19
abundance: -
CDR3nt: TGTGCCAGTAGTATTGGAGGGGATCAAACTGAAGCTTTCTTT
CDR3aa: CASSIGGDQTEAFF

d_gene: -
j_gene: TRBJ1-1
len: 12
v_gene: TRBV6-5
abundance: -
CDR3nt: TGTGCCAGCACCTATGGGCTAACTGAAGCTTTCTTT
CDR3aa: CASTYGLTEAFF

d_gene: -
j_gene: TRBJ1-4
len: 14
v_gene: TRBV6-1
abundance: -
CDR3nt: TGTGCCAGCAGTGAGGCAGGGATGATGGAAAAACTGTTTTTT
CDR3aa: CASSEAGMMEKLFF

d_gene: TRBD1
j_gene: TRBJ2-1
len: 14
v_gene: TRBV18
abundance: -
CDR3nt: TGTGCCAGTCGGGACAGCCTGACATACAATGAGCAGTTCTTC
CDR3aa: CASRDSLTYNEQFF

d_gene: -
j_gene: TRBJ2-2
len: 12
v_gene: TRBV7-2
abundance: -
CDR3nt: TGTGCCACCCCGATCAACACCGGGGAGCTGTTTTTT
CDR3aa: CATPINTGELFF

d_gene: -
j_gene: TRBJ2-1
len: 11
v_gene: TRBV2
abundance: -
CDR3nt: TGTGCCAGCGGAATGAGGAATGAGCAGTTCTTC
CDR3aa: CASGMRNEQFF

d_gene: -
j_gene: TRBJ2-5
len: 14
v_gene: TRBV19
abundance: -
CDR3nt: TGTGCCAGTAGTATGACTCTGAACCAAGAGACCCAGTACTTC
CDR3aa: CASSMTLNQETQYF

d_gene: -
j_gene: TRBJ1-2
len: 16
v_gene: TRBV5-1
abundance: -
CDR3nt: TGCGCCAGCAGCTTGGATGCCACTACCCGTAAGGATGGCTACACCTTC
CDR3aa: CASSLDATTRKDGYTF

d_gene: -
j_gene: TRBJ1-5
len: 16
v_gene: TRBV4-2
abundance: -
CDR3nt: TGTGCCAGCAGCCAAGAGGGAGGCAGGGAAGGTCAGCCCCAGCATTTT
CDR3aa: CASSQEGGREGQPQHF

d_gene: -
j_gene: TRBJ2-3
len: 15
v_gene: TRBV11-2
abundance: -
CDR3nt: TGTGCCAGCAGCCCAGAAGTGACAAGCACAGATACGCAGTATTTT
CDR3aa: CASSPEVTSTDTQYF

d_gene: -
j_gene: TRBJ1-2
len: 14
v_gene: TRBV12-5
abundance: -
CDR3nt: TGTGCTAGTGCCCAGTGGGACATTTCCTATGGCTACACCTTC
CDR3aa: CASAQWDISYGYTF

d_gene: -
j_gene: TRBJ2-1
len: 13
v_gene: TRBV14
abundance: -
CDR3nt: TGTGCCAGCAGCCTTTCAGGGGGGGATGAGCAGTTCTTC
CDR3aa: CASSLSGGDEQFF

d_gene: TRBD1
j_gene: TRBJ1-2
len: 13
v_gene: TRBV2
abundance: -
CDR3nt: TGTGCCAGCAGTAGGGGGCGGGACTATGGCTACACCTTC
CDR3aa: CASSRGRDYGYTF

d_gene: TRBD1
j_gene: TRBJ1-1
len: 18
v_gene: TRBV5-5
abundance: -
CDR3nt: TGTGCCAGCAGCCCCCCTCCGCACAGGGGCTGGATGAACACTGAAGCTTTCTTT
CDR3aa: CASSPPPHRGWMNTEAFF

d_gene: -
j_gene: TRBJ2-7
len: 17
v_gene: TRBV7-2
abundance: -
CDR3nt: TGTGCCAGCAGCTTAGAGGGGATTAGAGAGGCTACCTACGAGCAGTACTTC
CDR3aa: CASSLEGIREATYEQYF

d_gene: TRBD1
j_gene: TRBJ2-3
len: 17
v_gene: TRBV6-6
abundance: once
CDR3nt: TGTGCCAGCAGTCAATTCTGGACGACAGGGAGCACAGATACGCAGTATTTT
CDR3aa: CASSQFWTTGSTDTQYF

d_gene: -
j_gene: TRBJ2-3
len: 13
v_gene: TRBV27
abundance: -
CDR3nt: TGTGCCAGCAGTTTCGACTTAACAGATACGCAGTATTTT
CDR3aa: CASSFDLTDTQYF

d_gene: TRBD1
j_gene: TRBJ1-2
len: 14
v_gene: TRBV19
abundance: -
CDR3nt: TGTGCCAGTATAGCCACCGGGACAGGCGTTGGCTACACCTTC
CDR3aa: CASIATGTGVGYTF

d_gene: -
j_gene: TRBJ2-7
len: 12
v_gene: TRBV7-9
abundance: once
CDR3nt: TGTGCCAGCAGCTTAGGTGGGAAGGAGCAGTACTTC
CDR3aa: CASSLGGKEQYF

d_gene: -
j_gene: TRBJ2-7
len: 14
v_gene: TRBV6-2/TRBV6-3
abundance: -
CDR3nt: TGTGCCAGCAGTTATGAAGAAAATTACTACGAGCAGTACTTC
CDR3aa: CASSYEENYYEQYF

d_gene: -
j_gene: TRBJ2-2
len: 18
v_gene: TRBV19
abundance: -
CDR3nt: TGTGCCAGTAGTAGGGGCGCTAGCGTAACTTATAACACCGGGGAGCTGTTTTTT
CDR3aa: CASSRGASVTYNTGELFF

d_gene: TRBD2
j_gene: TRBJ2-1
len: 15
v_gene: TRBV12-5
abundance: -
CDR3nt: TGTGCTAGTGGATCAACTAGCGGGCAATACAATGAGCAGTTCTTC
CDR3aa: CASGSTSGQYNEQFF

d_gene: -
j_gene: TRBJ2-7
len: 13
v_gene: TRBV7-2
abundance: -
CDR3nt: TGTGCCAGCAGCCTCGATTTCTCCTACGAGCAGTACTTC
CDR3aa: CASSLDFSYEQYF

d_gene: -
j_gene: TRBJ1-2
len: 14
v_gene: TRBV3-1/TRBV3-2
abundance: -
CDR3nt: TGTGCCAGCAGCCACGGGGGGCTCAGAGATGGCTACACCTTC
CDR3aa: CASSHGGLRDGYTF